This T cell receptor beta chain was obtained from a study of cytomegalovirus exposure and HLA in healthy donors. Germline V gives CDR1 MNHNS, CDR2 SASEGT. Trimming removed 4 bases from V and 4 bases from J; junction bases left unmatched: 19. This CDR3 is built from 18 residues. General study results and limits: Common viral pathogens (according to a later analysis) appeared linked to several of the most significant clusters.

For this clone: Its antigen is unknown.

PCR employed 60 Vbeta and 13 Jbeta primers. The repertoire was sequenced with immunoSEQ multiplex PCR; TCRdb's copy has only in-frame clones and lacks some. The data show 150,000 to 200,000 clones, with over 60% seen just once and 3% to 3.5% held by the top ten. The sequence was collected from a male donor in good health and CMV-seronegative. The chain couples TRBV6-1 to TRBJ2-7, with TRBD1 identical over 7 bases. Sequencing was carried out using PBMCs. The CDR3 sequence is CASSGDNTATGKRYEQYF. The CDR3, as DNA: TGTGCCAGCAGTGGGGACAATACCGCGACAGGGAAGAGATACGAGCAGTACTTC.